This TCR beta chain was captured by sequencing in a study of blood T cell repertoires in COVID-19. Turning to the study itself: Sites across the United States, Italy and Spain contributed samples from acute and convalescent COVID-19. T cells, B-cell-depleted T cells, or PBMCs provided the cDNA or gDNA that served as material.

Seattle's cohort entered during active infection and was followed longitudinally. The method was immunoSEQ multiplex PCR; TCRdb's version includes in-frame clones alone and lacks a portion of them. The table shows under 550,000 clones, with 70% to 90% occurring only once. This CDR3 has 14 residues. Germline CDR1 is LNHNV and CDR2 is YYDKDF (reference sequence). Trimming took off 0 bases at V and 8 bases at J, with 14 bases between the two ends. The source is a man aged 18 to 35 with COVID-19, enrolled during active disease. This rearrangement joins TRBV15 to TRBJ2-7, with D unresolved. The sequencing input was peripheral blood. DNA for the CDR3: TGTGCCACCAGCAGAGATCCCACCCCCGCGAAGCAGTACTTC. It is translated as CATSRDPTPAKQYF.